The 29 T cell receptor beta chains given below trace back to one sample, sequenced in a study of follicular helper T cells after annual influenza vaccination. Stated time point: 2015-2016 season, 7 days after influenza vaccination. Profiling relied on immunoSEQ multiplex PCR, and the TCRdb table lists in-frame clones only, not all of them. This sample yields about 8,700 clones, of which 82% are seen a single time; over 4% belongs to the top ten. Source: CXCR5+ CD38- circulating T follicular helper cells from blood, taken 7 days after influenza vaccination. Indicated subset: circulating Tfh, non-naive CD4+CXCR5+PD-1+ (ICOS+CD38+ or ICOS-CD38-). These receptors all stem from an adult who received the influenza vaccine.

The chain is built from TRBV7-7 and TRBJ2-1; 8 bases match TRBD2. Germline V gene lookup returns CDR1 SSHAT and CDR2 FNYEAQ (reference sequence). CDR3 size: 13 residues. With 5 bases clipped from V and 9 bases from J, the junction kept 6 bases outside the gene matches. CDR3 nucleotides: TGTGCCAGCAGCGCCGAACGGGGGGGTGAGCAGTTCTTC. Residues: CASSAERGGEQFF. The whole variable domain, remainder taken from reference TRBV7-7 and TRBJ2-1, is GAGVSQSPRYKVTKRGQDVTLRCDPISSHATLYWYQQALGQGPEFLTYFNYEAQPDKSGLPSDRFSAERPEGSISTLTIQRTEQRDSAMYRCASSAERGGEQFFGPGTRLTVL.

There are a few counts of this clone. CDR3 amino acids: CAWSGGDLGNQPQHF. For the CDR3, the DNA is TGTGCCTGGTCAGGGGGGGATCTGGGCAATCAGCCCCAGCATTTT. The V and J genes are TRBV30 and TRBJ1-5; 7 positions match TRBD1. This CDR3 is 15 amino acids long. Looked up from germline, CDR1 is GTSNPN and CDR2 is SVGIG (reference sequence). The trim removed 5 bases at V and 2 bases at J, leaving 9 bases unmatched. Full variable domain (remainder filled in from reference TRBV30 and TRBJ1-5): SQTIHQWPATLVQPVGSPLSLECTVEGTSNPNLYWYRQAAGRGLQLLFYSVGIGQISSEVPQNLSASRPQDRQFILSSKKLLLSDSGFYLCAWSGGDLGNQPQHFGDGTRLSIL.

This clone was seen a few times. The rearrangement joins TRBV7-2 to TRBJ2-7, with 9 bases aligning to TRBD1. The germline CDR1 and CDR2 sequences are SGHTA and FQGNSA. This CDR3 region has 12 residues. Trimming took 8 bases from V and 6 from J; bases not matched to a gene: 5. DNA for the CDR3: TGTGCCAGCGCCGGGACAGGGAGCGAGCAGTACTTC. This encodes CASAGTGSEQYF.

In nucleotides, the CDR3 is TGTGCCAGCAGTGAGGACCATCTAAATGAGCAGTTCTTC. It is translated as CASSEDHLNEQFF. The genes are TRBV6-1 and TRBJ2-1, with D hard to call. The ends were cut back, 3 bases at V and 7 bases at J, with 10 bases in the middle. Germline V gives CDR1 MNHNS, CDR2 SASEGT. The CDR3 is made up of 13 amino acids.

The chain recombines TRBV7-9 with TRBJ2-3, with D unresolved. CDR3 length equals 14 residues. Germline CDR1 reads SEHNR; CDR2 reads FQNEAQ (reference sequence). Trimming cost V 1 base and J 1 base, with 6 bases left between them. In DNA form, the CDR3 reads TGTGCCAGCAGCTTAGGGCCCGGCACAGATACGCAGTATTTT. It is translated as CASSLGPGTDTQYF.

The V and J genes are TRBV27 and TRBJ2-5; D might be TRBD2 (7 bases). V was clipped by 2 bases and J by 6 bases, with 16 bases between them. Germline V gene sequence: CDR1 MNHEY, CDR2 SMNVEV (reference sequence). This CDR3 is built from 15 residues. CDR3 protein: CASSLAGAGRQTQYF. CDR3 bases: TGTGCCAGCAGTTTAGCGGGGGCCGGAAGGCAGACCCAGTACTTC.

The rearrangement links TRBV19 to TRBJ2-2; 8 positions match TRBD1. J was trimmed by 2 bases and V by 5 bases; bases with no gene match: 13. Germline V gene data show CDR1 as LNHDA and CDR2 as SQIVND (reference sequence). CDR3 length: 18 residues. The CDR3, as DNA: TGTGCCAGTAGTCCACCCCAGGGGGCGCCCTCTAACACCGGGGAGCTGTTTTTT. Its translation: CASSPPQGAPSNTGELFF. The full variable domain, completed using reference TRBV19 and TRBJ2-2, is DGGITQSPKYLFRKEGQNVTLSCEQNLNHDAMYWYRQDPGQGLRLIYYSQIVNDFQKGDIAEGYSVSREKKESFPLTVTSAQKNPTAFYLCASSPPQGAPSNTGELFFGEGSRLTVL.

The rearrangement links TRBV28 to TRBJ1-1, with D possibly being TRBD1 (5 bases). V lost 2 bases and J 4 bases, leaving 11 bases between the germline ends. CDR1 and CDR2 from the germline V gene are MDHEN and SYDVKM. The CDR3 is 14 residues long. The CDR3 DNA reads as TGTGCCAGCAGTTTAGGGGGTCGGCTCACTGAAGCTTTCTTT. Its translation is CASSLGGRLTEAFF.

The chain joins TRBV29-1 to TRBJ2-7; 7 bases are shared with TRBD2. Germline V gene lookup returns CDR1 SQVTM and CDR2 ANQGSEA. The trim removed 3 bases at V and 6 bases at J, leaving 20 bases unmatched. The CDR3 spans 17 residues. The chain's CDR3 is CSVDSEIGRRRRAEQYF. The CDR3 DNA reads TGCAGCGTTGATTCTGAAATCGGGAGGAGGAGAAGGGCCGAGCAGTACTTC.

V and J are TRBV4-1 and TRBJ2-2; D gene uncertain. CDR3 length equals 13 residues. From germline, CDR1 is MGHRA and CDR2 YSYEKL. V was trimmed by 1 base and J by 6 bases, leaving 6 bases between them. CDR3 nucleotides: TGCGCCAGCAGCCAAGTCTCCCCCGGGGAGCTGTTTTTT. Encoded protein: CASSQVSPGELFF.

The V and J genes are TRBV7-9 and TRBJ2-5; no reliable D call. Trimming pared 5 bases from V and 5 bases from J, leaving 6 bases between. The CDR3 totals 11 residues. CDR1 is SEHNR and CDR2 is FQNEAQ in the germline V gene (reference sequence). The CDR3 is CASSLYETQYF. The CDR3 DNA reads as TGTGCCAGCAGCCTATACGAGACCCAGTACTTC.

This clone was seen a handful of times. The chain is built from TRBV5-1 and TRBJ1-2, with D uncertain. The CDR3 has 12 residues. V lost 3 bases and J lost 5, with 8 bases in between. The germline gives CDR1 SGHRS, CDR2 YFSETQ. The CDR3 region is CASSSDPYGYTF. CDR3 nucleotides: TGCGCCAGCAGCTCGGATCCTTATGGCTACACCTTC.

V and J are TRBV5-1 and TRBJ1-1; 9 bases agree with TRBD1. V was pared by 2 bases and J by 11 bases, with 7 bases of the junction left unmatched. The CDR3 sequence is 13 residues long. Germline V CDR1 and CDR2: SGHRS, YFSETQ. The CDR3 loop reads CASSFAGTGYAFF. For the CDR3, the DNA is TGCGCCAGCAGCTTCGCCGGGACAGGGTATGCTTTCTTT.

DNA for the CDR3: TGTGCCAGTAGTATAAGCTATGCCAGCACCGGGGAGCTGTTTTTT. This sequence encodes CASSISYASTGELFF. J is TRBJ2-2 and V is TRBV19; D not certain. Trimming removed 2 bases from V and 4 bases from J, with 11 bases in between. Per germline, CDR1 LNHDA and CDR2 SQIVND (reference sequence). The CDR3 consists of 15 residues.

V usage is TRBV28 and J usage is TRBJ2-3; no reliable D call. Between the trimmed V and J ends, which lost 5 bases and 11 bases, there was a span of 20 bases. The CDR3 consists of 14 residues. CDR1 MDHEN and CDR2 SYDVKM come from the germline V gene. CDR3 in DNA: TGTGCCAGCAGTGATCCTCGGCCGCACCTGGAGCAGTATTTT. Residues: CASSDPRPHLEQYF.

This chain uses TRBV18 with TRBJ1-2; 9 bases match TRBD1. This CDR3 is built from 14 residues. The trim removed 4 bases at V and 8 bases at J, leaving 8 bases unmatched. Germline loops: CDR1 KGHSH, CDR2 LQKENI. CDR3 coding DNA: TGTGCCAGCTCACGGGACAGGGAAATAGAAGGCTACACCTTC. Residues: CASSRDREIEGYTF.

The chain carries TRBV2 and TRBJ1-1; D might be TRBD1 (6 bases). Trimming took 2 bases from V and 1 from J, leaving 8 bases between them. Germline CDR1 SNHLY, CDR2 FYNNEI. The CDR3 contains 14 residues. The CDR3, as DNA: TGTGCCAGCAGTGAACTGGGACAGAACACTGAAGCTTTCTTT. Protein sequence: CASSELGQNTEAFF.

The chain couples TRBV7-6 to TRBJ1-2, with TRBD1 matching 9 bases. The germline gives CDR1 SGHVS, CDR2 FNYEAQ. J was trimmed by 8 bases and V by 1 base; bases with no gene match: 5. This CDR3 contains 14 residues. The CDR3 region is CASSLESTGGGYTF. Here the CDR3 DNA reads TGTGCCAGCAGCTTAGAATCGACAGGGGGAGGCTACACCTTC.

The chain is built from TRBV6-1 and TRBJ2-5, with D tentatively TRBD2 (6 bases). Germline V gene data show CDR1 as MNHNS and CDR2 as SASEGT. The germline V and J ends were trimmed by 4 bases and 5 bases, with 14 bases remaining between them. The length of the CDR3 is 14 residues. CDR3: CASSVSRAGETQYF. CDR3 bases: TGTGCCAGCAGTGTCAGCAGGGCGGGGGAGACCCAGTACTTC.

The chain combines TRBV6-6 with TRBJ1-4; D uncertain. With 0 bases removed from V and 7 bases from J, the gap between germline ends came to 9 bases. The CDR3 has 14 amino acids. Germline CDR1 and CDR2: MNHNY and SVGAGI (reference sequence). CDR3 region: CASSYSRTSEKLFF. CDR3 nucleotides: TGTGCCAGCAGTTACTCGCGAACAAGTGAAAAACTGTTTTTT.

The rearrangement joins TRBV27 to TRBJ2-2; maybe TRBD2 (5 bases). The V gene's germline CDR1 is MNHEY and CDR2 SMNVEV (reference sequence). The CDR3 covers 16 residues. The V and J ends lost 8 bases and 0 bases respectively, with 16 bases between them. In DNA, the CDR3 is TGTGCCAGCGGCCCCCTGGGGAGCACGAACACCGGGGAGCTGTTTTTT. Translating gives CASGPLGSTNTGELFF.

The chain links TRBV11-2 to TRBJ1-2; TRBD1 agrees at 8 bases. CDR3 length: 14 residues. From germline, CDR1 is SGHAT and CDR2 FQNNGV. The trim removed 5 bases at V and 6 bases at J, leaving 8 bases unmatched. Here the CDR3 reads CASSRNRGSDGYTF. The CDR3 coding sequence is TGTGCCAGCAGCCGGAACAGGGGGAGCGATGGCTACACCTTC.

This chain links TRBV23-1 with TRBJ2-7; D ambiguous. TRBV23-1 is filed as an ORF, its function uncertain. V was shortened by 7 bases and J by 3 bases, with 7 bases between the two germline ends. This CDR3 comprises 11 residues. The chain's CDR3 is CASTPFYEQYF. The CDR3 DNA reads as TGCGCCAGCACCCCATTCTACGAGCAGTACTTC.

This chain joins TRBV6-1 and TRBJ1-5, with D tentatively TRBD1 (6 bases). V was cut by 6 bases and J by 2 bases, with 11 bases left in between. The germline V gene encodes CDR1 MNHNS and CDR2 SASEGT. This CDR3 is 14 amino acids long. The CDR3 region is CASRADSGNQPQHF. In nucleotides, the CDR3 is TGTGCCAGCAGAGCGGACAGCGGCAATCAGCCCCAGCATTTT.

This chain connects TRBV2 to TRBJ2-3; D gene uncertain. The germline gives CDR1 SNHLY, CDR2 FYNNEI. The CDR3 extends over 11 amino acids. Trimming cost V 6 bases and J 5 bases, with 6 bases left between them. CDR3 in amino acids: CASSRQDTQYF. CDR3 bases: TGTGCCAGCAGCCGACAAGATACGCAGTATTTT.

CDR3 protein: CASSRLEGEAFF. CDR3 DNA sequence: TGTGCCAGCAGCCGCCTAGAGGGTGAAGCTTTCTTT. The chain uses TRBV7-9 and TRBJ1-1; unclear D gene. In germline, CDR1 is SEHNR, CDR2 FQNEAQ (reference sequence). CDR3 length: 12 amino acids. Trimming stripped 5 bases from V and 7 bases from J, with 11 bases between.

The rearrangement uses TRBV7-9 and TRBJ1-4, with D perhaps TRBD1 (6 bases). Germline V lookup: CDR1 SEHNR, CDR2 FQNEAQ (reference sequence). The CDR3 runs 15 residues. Trimming removed 4 bases from V and 7 bases from J, with 16 bases in between. CDR3 DNA sequence: TGTGCCAGCAGCTCCAACAGGGTGTCAGGTGAAAAACTGTTTTTT. Translation: CASSSNRVSGEKLFF.

The chain employs TRBV7-8 and TRBJ2-3, with 13 bases fitting TRBD2. The CDR3 covers 19 residues. V gave up 1 base and J gave up 0 bases; unmatched junction bases: 7. The V gene's germline CDR1 is SGHVS and CDR2 FQNEAQ. The CDR3 loop is CASSLEGLAGVGSTDTQYF. Written as DNA, the CDR3 is TGTGCCAGCAGCTTAGAAGGACTAGCGGGGGTCGGAAGCACAGATACGCAGTATTTT.

The sample holds one count of this clone. J is TRBJ2-7 and V is TRBV28; D is possibly TRBD1 or TRBD2 (5 bases each). V was clipped by 2 bases and J by 6 bases, with 20 bases between them. CDR1 and CDR2 (germline): MDHEN, SYDVKM. The CDR3 runs 16 residues. In DNA, the CDR3 is TGTGCCAGCAGTTTAGGGACGTCGCAAGGGCGGTCCGAGCAGTACTTC. Translating gives CASSLGTSQGRSEQYF.